Below, 28 T cell receptor beta chains from the same sample are listed, as sequenced in a study of cytomegalovirus exposure and HLA in healthy donors. Sequencing was performed with immunoSEQ multiplex PCR; in TCRdb, only in-frame clones are kept and a portion is missing. The repertoire holds about 400,000 clones, with 86% as singletons. The sequenced sample consisted of PBMCs. The receptors derive from a young woman in good health and CMV-seronegative.

The J gene is TRBJ2-7, the V gene TRBV14, with TRBD1 matching over 9 bases. The CDR3 contains 14 residues. Germline loops: CDR1 SGHDN, CDR2 FVKESK. Losses at the gene ends were 2 bases for V and 7 bases for J; bases not matched to a gene: 6. The CDR3 protein is CASSQFLTGGEQYF. For the CDR3, the DNA is TGTGCCAGCAGCCAATTCCTGACAGGGGGGGAGCAGTACTTC.

The rearrangement joins TRBV5-4 to TRBJ2-7; D is possibly TRBD2 (6 bases). This CDR3 region has 15 residues. Trimming took 5 bases from V and 3 from J, leaving 18 bases between them. The germline gives CDR1 SGHNT, CDR2 YYREEE (reference sequence). Here the CDR3 DNA reads TGTGCCAGCAGGCGCCAAAAGGGACTCCACTACGAGCAGTACTTC. It is translated as CASRRQKGLHYEQYF.

J is TRBJ2-3 and V is TRBV28; D is unclear. Germline V lookup: CDR1 MDHEN, CDR2 SYDVKM. The CDR3 has 13 amino acids. The germline V and J ends were trimmed by 4 bases and 5 bases, with 10 bases remaining between them. The DNA for the CDR3 is TGTGCCAGCAGTTCGAGAAATAGAGATACGCAGTATTTT. Translated, it gives CASSSRNRDTQYF. Full variable domain (missing parts from reference TRBV28 and TRBJ2-3): DVKVTQSSRYLVKRTGEKVFLECVQDMDHENMFWYRQDPGLGLRLIYFSYDVKMKEKGDIPEGYSVSREKKERFSLILESASTNQTSMYLCASSSRNRDTQYFGPGTRLTVL.

This clone was seen a handful of times. The J gene is TRBJ1-2, the V gene TRBV6-5; no firm D call. The CDR3 length is 13 residues. With 4 bases removed from V and 4 bases from J, the gap between germline ends came to 10 bases. Germline lookup yields CDR1 MNHEY and CDR2 SVGAGI. The CDR3 nucleotides are TGTGCCAGCAGTTTTGCTGGCCTCTATGGCTACACCTTC. This encodes CASSFAGLYGYTF.

The rearrangement links TRBV10-2 to TRBJ2-7; the match to TRBD2 covers 8 bases. This CDR3 spans 16 amino acids. Trimming at V came to 7 bases and at J to 9 bases, leaving 20 bases not matched to a gene. CDR1 and CDR2 from the germline V gene are WSHSY and SAAADI. The CDR3 DNA reads as TGCGCCAGCACCCAAGGGACTAGTGGACTATTGAGTGGGCAGTACTTC. It is translated as CASTQGTSGLLSGQYF.

This chain links TRBV5-4 with TRBJ1-5, with 8 positions matching TRBD1. V shed 0 bases and J 0 bases; nucleotides not matched to a gene: 14. The CDR3 runs to 20 residues. In germline, CDR1 is SGHNT, CDR2 YYREEE (reference sequence). CDR3: CASSLAFRDRRLYSNQPQHF. In DNA, the CDR3 is TGTGCCAGCAGCTTGGCCTTCCGGGACAGGCGTCTGTATAGCAATCAGCCCCAGCATTTT.

V gene TRBV15 combines with J gene TRBJ2-1; possible D gene TRBD2, 6 bases. This CDR3 has 14 residues. Trimming took 5 bases from V and 2 from J, leaving 10 bases between them. Per germline, CDR1 LNHNV and CDR2 YYDKDF (reference sequence). CDR3 DNA: TGTGCCACCAGCTCCGGAGGGGCCTACAATGAGCAGTTCTTC. Translating it yields CATSSGGAYNEQFF.

The DNA of the CDR3 is TGCGCCAGCAGTAGGTCAGGGGGCTTCAACGAGCAGTACTTC. Translated: CASSRSGGFNEQYF. This chain links TRBV10-1 with TRBJ2-7; 8 positions agree with TRBD1. Per germline, CDR1 WNHNN and CDR2 SYGVQD (reference sequence). This CDR3 comprises 14 residues. J was trimmed by 5 bases and V by 5 bases; bases with no gene match: 8.

This chain links TRBV30 with TRBJ2-3; possible D gene TRBD2, 5 bases. Germline CDR1 reads GTSNPN; CDR2 reads SVGIG (reference sequence). The germline V and J ends were trimmed by 2 bases and 1 base, with 10 bases remaining between them. The CDR3 is 14 residues long. CDR3 DNA sequence: TGTGCCTGGAGTTCTAGCATCGGCACAGATACGCAGTATTTT. It is translated as CAWSSSIGTDTQYF.

This clone has just one count. The chain combines TRBV6-6 with TRBJ2-7, with a tentative D call TRBD1 (5 bases). CDR3 length: 15 amino acids. V lost 0 bases and J 4 bases, leaving 13 bases between the germline ends. The V gene's germline CDR1 is MNHNY and CDR2 SVGAGI (reference sequence). The CDR3 is CASSYSRQRVYEQYF. The CDR3 region has the DNA TGTGCCAGCAGTTACTCGAGACAGCGAGTGTACGAGCAGTACTTC.

V gene TRBV2 combines with J gene TRBJ2-7; 8 nucleotides agree with TRBD2. V was pared by 6 bases and J by 4 bases, with 11 bases of the junction left unmatched. The CDR3 spans 15 residues. Germline CDR1 and CDR2: SNHLY and FYNNEI. The CDR3 DNA sequence: TGTGCCAGCAGCCAACACGGGGGGGCTCTGTACGAGCAGTACTTC. Its translation is CASSQHGGALYEQYF.

The chain links TRBV15 to TRBJ1-5; weak D call: TRBD1 (6 bases). The CDR3 is 15 residues long. Germline assignment: CDR1 LNHNV and CDR2 YYDKDF (reference sequence). The germline V and J ends were trimmed by 0 bases and 1 base, with 7 bases remaining between them. The CDR3 coding sequence is TGTGCCACCAGCAGAGACGGACAGAGCAATCAGCCCCAGCATTTT. Its translation: CATSRDGQSNQPQHF.

The CDR3 region is CASSVDSGGEQYF. CDR3 nucleotides: TGTGCCAGCAGCGTAGATAGCGGGGGCGAGCAGTACTTC. The chain uses TRBV9 and TRBJ2-7; 9 nucleotides match TRBD2. V lost 0 bases and J lost 6; bases outside the gene matches: 1. Germline CDR1 and CDR2: SGDLS and YYNGEE. The CDR3 is made up of 13 amino acids.

This sequence joins TRBV5-1 and TRBJ2-7; no clear D gene. V lost 0 bases, J lost 0 bases, and 13 bases lay in between. The CDR3 contains 16 residues. Germline-derived CDR1 and CDR2 are SGHRS and YFSETQ. CDR3 in DNA: TGCGCCAGCAGCTTGGAGGCCGCCGCTAGCTCCTACGAGCAGTACTTC. Residues: CASSLEAAASSYEQYF.

The CDR3 nucleotides read TGCGCCAGCAGCCAACCCGACAGGGGGCTATTTAATTCACCCCTCCACTTT. Residues: CASSQPDRGLFNSPLHF. The chain recombines TRBV4-1 with TRBJ1-6; TRBD1 agrees at 10 bases. V lost 2 bases, J lost 6 bases, and 7 bases stayed unmatched. The CDR3 extends over 17 amino acids. Germline V gives CDR1 MGHRA, CDR2 YSYEKL.

The V gene is TRBV7-7, the J gene TRBJ2-1; weak D call: TRBD2 (6 bases). In germline, CDR1 is SSHAT, CDR2 FNYEAQ (reference sequence). This CDR3 comprises 12 residues. Trimming took off 4 bases at V and 8 bases at J, with 9 bases between the two ends. CDR3 loop: CASSSPGDEQFF. CDR3 in DNA: TGTGCCAGCAGCTCGCCGGGGGATGAGCAGTTCTTC.

There are a few counts of this clone. This chain uses TRBV5-4 with TRBJ1-4, with a possible D match to TRBD1 (5 bases). The germline gives CDR1 SGHNT, CDR2 YYREEE (reference sequence). Deletions cut 4 bases from V and 3 bases from J, with 16 bases between. The CDR3 runs to 16 residues. The CDR3 DNA reads TGTGCCAGCAGCCGTCTCTGGGGGGTCGCTAATGAAAAACTGTTTTTT. It codes for CASSRLWGVANEKLFF.

The chain combines TRBV19 with TRBJ2-5, with 8 nucleotides matching TRBD2. Germline V lookup: CDR1 LNHDA, CDR2 SQIVND (reference sequence). The CDR3 length is 13 residues. V gave up 7 bases and J gave up 4 bases; unmatched junction bases: 5. The CDR3 loop is CASNPGLGETQYF. The CDR3, as DNA: TGTGCCAGTAACCCGGGACTAGGAGAGACCCAGTACTTC.

The V gene is TRBV4-2, the J gene TRBJ2-6, with TRBD1 matching over 10 bases. CDR1 is LGHNA and CDR2 is YNFKEQ in the germline V gene. The junction had 10 bases not matched to a gene; V was cut back by 5 bases and J by 6 bases. CDR3 length equals 17 residues. The CDR3 bases are TGTGCCAGCAGCGATCGACAGGGGGCAGTCTTGGCCAACGTCCTGACTTTC. Its translation is CASSDRQGAVLANVLTF.

This CDR3 reads CSVVSPNRDRGSSYNSPLHF. The DNA of the CDR3 is TGCAGCGTTGTGTCCCCTAACCGGGACAGGGGGAGCTCCTATAATTCACCCCTCCACTTT. The rearrangement uses TRBV29-1 and TRBJ1-6; 11 bases are shared with TRBD1. CDR1 is SQVTM and CDR2 is ANQGSEA in the germline V gene. Trimming cost V 4 bases and J 0 bases; bases outside gene matches: 14. The CDR3 covers 20 residues.

The chain employs TRBV5-1 and TRBJ2-7; 9 bases are shared with TRBD1. The junction had 1 base not matched to a gene; V was cut back by 7 bases and J by 2 bases. Germline CDR1 SGHRS, CDR2 YFSETQ. This CDR3 has 12 residues. The CDR3 reads CASRDRAYEQYF. CDR3 nucleotide sequence: TGCGCCAGCCGGGACAGGGCCTACGAGCAGTACTTC.

This clone appeared once. The genes are TRBV6-5 and TRBJ2-1, with 10 bases aligning to TRBD2. V lost 6 bases and J lost 7; bases outside the gene matches: 9. CDR3 size: 15 residues. Germline V gene lookup returns CDR1 MNHEY and CDR2 SVGAGI. CDR3 amino acids: CASSQPGLARNEQFF. Written as DNA, the CDR3 is TGTGCCAGCAGCCAACCGGGACTAGCGAGGAATGAGCAGTTCTTC.

J is TRBJ2-1 and V is TRBV5-1; 11 positions agree with TRBD1. From germline, CDR1 is SGHRS and CDR2 YFSETQ. V lost 4 bases to trimming and J lost 6 bases; unmatched junction nucleotides: 3. The CDR3 is 14 residues long. As DNA, the CDR3 is TGCGCCAGCAGCATAGGGACAGGGGGCAATGAGCAGTTCTTC. This translates into CASSIGTGGNEQFF.

The chain has TRBV19 and TRBJ2-1; 9 positions agree with TRBD1. In germline, CDR1 is LNHDA, CDR2 SQIVND (reference sequence). V lost 10 bases and J lost 4; bases outside the gene matches: 14. The CDR3 runs to 16 residues. CDR3: CATRGPGQGLYNEQFF. The CDR3 region has the DNA TGTGCCACCCGAGGGCCGGGACAGGGTCTGTACAATGAGCAGTTCTTC.

The J gene is TRBJ2-1, the V gene TRBV9, with 7 bases identical to TRBD2. The CDR3 has 15 residues. Germline CDR1 is SGDLS and CDR2 is YYNGEE. After removal of 4 bases from V and 5 bases from J, the junction contained 9 bases not matched to a gene. The CDR3: CASSSSGMPDNEQFF. Here the CDR3 DNA reads TGTGCCAGCAGCTCGAGCGGGATGCCGGACAATGAGCAGTTCTTC.

This chain connects TRBV15 to TRBJ1-2, with 8 nucleotides matching TRBD1. The V segment lost 0 bases and the J segment 5 bases; nucleotides outside the gene matches: 11. Germline V gives CDR1 LNHNV, CDR2 YYDKDF (reference sequence). The CDR3 sequence is 17 residues long. CDR3 sequence: CATSRDRVATGVYGYTF. In nucleotides, the CDR3 is TGTGCCACCAGCAGAGATCGGGTTGCGACAGGGGTATATGGCTACACCTTC.

The V call is TRBV27, the J call TRBJ2-5, with a possible D match to TRBD2 (6 bases). The CDR3 contains 14 residues. In germline, CDR1 is MNHEY, CDR2 SMNVEV (reference sequence). The V end lost 9 bases, the J end lost 5 bases, and 19 bases lay between the germline ends. CDR3 loop: CASGGTSKWETQYF. The CDR3 DNA follows: TGTGCCAGTGGGGGGACTTCCAAGTGGGAGACCCAGTACTTC.

This clone was seen only once. The J gene is TRBJ1-6, the V gene TRBV19; perhaps TRBD1 as D (6 bases). CDR1 is LNHDA, CDR2 SQIVND, per germline (reference sequence). V lost 5 bases to trimming and J lost 10 bases, with 15 bases between them. This CDR3 has 14 amino acids. The CDR3 DNA reads TGTGCCAGTAGTGAGGGGGGGGTTAACTCACCCCTCCACTTT. This encodes CASSEGGVNSPLHF. The variable domain in full, completed from reference TRBV19 and TRBJ1-6, reads DGGITQSPKYLFRKEGQNVTLSCEQNLNHDAMYWYRQDPGQGLRLIYYSQIVNDFQKGDIAEGYSVSREKKESFPLTVTSAQKNPTAFYLCASSEGGVNSPLHFGNGTRLTVT.